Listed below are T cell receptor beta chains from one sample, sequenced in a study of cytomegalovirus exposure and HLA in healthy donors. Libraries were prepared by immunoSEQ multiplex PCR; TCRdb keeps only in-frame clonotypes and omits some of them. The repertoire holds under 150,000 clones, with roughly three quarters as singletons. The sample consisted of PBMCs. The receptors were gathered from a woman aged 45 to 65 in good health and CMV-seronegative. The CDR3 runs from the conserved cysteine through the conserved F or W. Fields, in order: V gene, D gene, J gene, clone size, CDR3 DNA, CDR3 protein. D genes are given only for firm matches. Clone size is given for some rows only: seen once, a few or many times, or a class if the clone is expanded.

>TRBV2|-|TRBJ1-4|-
TGTGCCAGCACTGACAGAACCAAATCTGAAAAACTGTTTTTT
CASTDRTKSEKLFF
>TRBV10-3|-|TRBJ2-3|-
TGTGCCATCAGTGACGGGGGGACAGGCCACACAGATACGCAGTATTTT
CAISDGGTGHTDTQYF
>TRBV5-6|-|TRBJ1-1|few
TGTGCCAGCAGCTTGCTCCAGGGAAGTGACACTGAAGCTTTCTTT
CASSLLQGSDTEAFF
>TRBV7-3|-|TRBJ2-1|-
TGTGCCAGCAGCCCCCCAGGGGTCTCCTACAATGAGCAGTTCTTC
CASSPPGVSYNEQFF
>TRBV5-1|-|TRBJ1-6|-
TGCGCCAGCAGGACAGAACCAAATTCACCCCTCCACTTT
CASRTEPNSPLHF
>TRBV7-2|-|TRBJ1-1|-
TGTGCCAGCAGCAGACGTGGGGGGATTCGGTACACTGAAGCTTTCTTT
CASSRRGGIRYTEAFF
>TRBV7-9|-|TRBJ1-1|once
TGTGCCAGCAGCGGCCTAGCTTCTTACACTGAAGCTTTCTTT
CASSGLASYTEAFF
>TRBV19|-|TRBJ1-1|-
TGTGCCAGTAGTATAGTCGCGACAGCGAACACTGAAGCTTTCTTT
CASSIVATANTEAFF
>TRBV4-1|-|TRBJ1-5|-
TGCGCCAGCAGCCAAGACCAGAATCAGCCCCAGCATTTT
CASSQDQNQPQHF
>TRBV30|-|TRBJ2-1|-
TGTGCCTGGAGTTGGGGGGGCCAAAACAATGAGCAGTTCTTC
CAWSWGGQNNEQFF
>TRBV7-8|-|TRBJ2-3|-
TGTGCCAGCAGCCCCCTCGGACAGTTGAGCACAGATACGCAGTATTTT
CASSPLGQLSTDTQYF
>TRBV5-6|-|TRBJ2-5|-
TGTGCCAGCAGCGAGACGGGGAGAGAGACCCAGTACTTC
CASSETGRETQYF
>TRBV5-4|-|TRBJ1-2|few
TGTGCCAGCAGCTTGGTTAGGCCGCGGGGCTACACCTTC
CASSLVRPRGYTF
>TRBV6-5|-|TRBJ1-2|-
TGTGCCAGCAGGTCGGGGACAATTGGCTACACCTTC
CASRSGTIGYTF
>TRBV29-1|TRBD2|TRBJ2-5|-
TGCAGCGTTCTAGCGGGGGAAGTGGGAGAGACCCAGTACTTC
CSVLAGEVGETQYF
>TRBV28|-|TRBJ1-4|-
TGTGCCAGCTATGGAGGGGCAACTAATGAAAAACTGTTTTTT
CASYGGATNEKLFF
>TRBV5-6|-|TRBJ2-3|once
TGTGCTAGCAGCTTCCGCGGTCACAGCACAGATACGCAGTATTTT
CASSFRGHSTDTQYF
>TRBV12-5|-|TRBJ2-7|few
TGTGCTAGTGGAGTAGCGGAGACTTACGAGCAGTACTTC
CASGVAETYEQYF
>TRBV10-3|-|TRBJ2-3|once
TGTGCCATCAGTTCAGGCCACACAGATACGCAGTATTTT
CAISSGHTDTQYF
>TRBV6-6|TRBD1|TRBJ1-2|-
TGTGCCAGCAGTTACTCGATACAGGGGAGAGATGGCTACACCTTC
CASSYSIQGRDGYTF
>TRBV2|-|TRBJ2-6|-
TGTGCCAGCAAGGAGGGTCACTCTTCTGGGGCCAACGTCCTGACTTTC
CASKEGHSSGANVLTF
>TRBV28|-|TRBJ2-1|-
TGTGCCAGCAGTTTAACAGCGGGCCTTTCCTACAATGAGCAGTTCTTC
CASSLTAGLSYNEQFF
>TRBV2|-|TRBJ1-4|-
TGTGCCAGCACTATACCTACAACTAATGAAAAACTGTTTTTT
CASTIPTTNEKLFF
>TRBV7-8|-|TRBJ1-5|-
TGTGCCAGCAGCTTAGGCCTCGACTGGATGCCCCAGCATTTT
CASSLGLDWMPQHF
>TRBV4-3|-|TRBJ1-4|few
TGCGCCAGCAGCCAGGAACAGGGATCTAATGAAAAACTGTTTTTT
CASSQEQGSNEKLFF
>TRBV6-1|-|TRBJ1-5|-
TGTGCCGGAGGGGGGGCAGGAGATAGCAATCAGCCCCAGCATTTT
CAGGGAGDSNQPQHF
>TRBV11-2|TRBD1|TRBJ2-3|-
TGTGCCAGCAGCCCCGGGACAGGGCACACAGATACGCAGTATTTT
CASSPGTGHTDTQYF
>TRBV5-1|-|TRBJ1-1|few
TGCGCCAGCAGCTTGGTAGCGGTTGTTTCCACTGAAGCTTTCTTT
CASSLVAVVSTEAFF
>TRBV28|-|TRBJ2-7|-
TGTGCCAGCAGTTGGGGGGGCAGGGAGGGCTACGAGCAGTACTTC
CASSWGGREGYEQYF
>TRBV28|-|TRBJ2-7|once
TGTGCCAGCAGGTCACAGGGATACCACGAGCAGTACTTC
CASRSQGYHEQYF
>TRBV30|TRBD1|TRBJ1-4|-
TGTGCCTCCTACAGGGGGGGCCATGAAAAACTGTTTTTT
CASYRGGHEKLFF
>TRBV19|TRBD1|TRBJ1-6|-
TGTGCCAGTAGTATGGACAGGGGTGATTCACCCCTCCACTTT
CASSMDRGDSPLHF
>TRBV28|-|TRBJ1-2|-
TGTGCCAGCAGCCCCTCGGGACATATCAATGGCGGCTACACCTTC
CASSPSGHINGGYTF
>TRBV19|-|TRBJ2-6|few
TGTGCCAGTAGTATGGTCTGGGCACCTGGGGCCAACGTCCTGACTTTC
CASSMVWAPGANVLTF
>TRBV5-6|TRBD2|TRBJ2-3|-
TGTGCCAGCAGCTTGGCGGTGACTAGCGGGGGCACAGATACGCAGTATTTT
CASSLAVTSGGTDTQYF
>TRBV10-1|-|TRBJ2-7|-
TGCGCCAGCAGCGCAGTTGTCGACGAGCAGTACTTC
CASSAVVDEQYF
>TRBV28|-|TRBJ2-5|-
TGTGCCAGCAGGGGGATAGGGGTTCAAGAGACCCAGTACTTC
CASRGIGVQETQYF
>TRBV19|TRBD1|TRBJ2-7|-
TGTGCCAGTAGTACGCCGACAGGGGCGCCGAGCTCCTACGAGCAGTACTTC
CASSTPTGAPSSYEQYF
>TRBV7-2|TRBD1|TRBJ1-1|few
TGTGCCAGCAGCCCCACGGACAGGGGCTACACTGAAGCTTTCTTT
CASSPTDRGYTEAFF
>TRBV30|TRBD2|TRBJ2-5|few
TGTGCCTGGGTGGGACTAGCGGGGGGGCCGAAGAAAGAGACCCAGTACTTC
CAWVGLAGGPKKETQYF
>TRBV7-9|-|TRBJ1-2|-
TGTGCCAGCAGCTTAGTAGCAGTCCAATATGGCTACACCTTC
CASSLVAVQYGYTF
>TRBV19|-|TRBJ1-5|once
TGTGCCAGTAGTGGAACAGCTAGCAATCAGCCCCAGCATTTT
CASSGTASNQPQHF
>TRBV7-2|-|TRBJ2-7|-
TGTGCCAGCAGCTCTCTCGGGGGCTACGAGCAGTACTTC
CASSSLGGYEQYF
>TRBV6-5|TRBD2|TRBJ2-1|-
TGTGCCAGCAGTTACCAGCGGGGAGTTAACAATGAGCAGTTCTTC
CASSYQRGVNNEQFF
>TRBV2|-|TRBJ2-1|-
TGTGCCAGCGACGAAGGGGGTTACAATGAGCAGTTCTTC
CASDEGGYNEQFF
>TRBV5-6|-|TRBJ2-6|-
TGTGCCAGCAGCTTGGAAGAGAGGAAGGTAAGTGGGGCCAACGTCCTGACTTTC
CASSLEERKVSGANVLTF
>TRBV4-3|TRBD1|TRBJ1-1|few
TGCGCCAGCAGCCTCGGACAGGGCGACACTGAAGCTTTCTTT
CASSLGQGDTEAFF
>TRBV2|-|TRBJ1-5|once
TGTGCCAGCAGGGCGGAGCACAATCAGCCCCAGCATTTT
CASRAEHNQPQHF
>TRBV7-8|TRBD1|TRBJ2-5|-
TGTGCCAGCAGCTTCGCAGGGGGAGAGACCCAGTACTTC
CASSFAGGETQYF
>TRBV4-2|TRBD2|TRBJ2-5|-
TGTGCCAGCAGCCAAGATCAGACTAGCGGGGTTGCCAATCAAGAGACCCAGTACTTC
CASSQDQTSGVANQETQYF
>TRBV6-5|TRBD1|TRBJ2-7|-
TGTGCCAGCAGCTCACCCCACAGGGGGCTAAACGAGCAGTACTTC
CASSSPHRGLNEQYF
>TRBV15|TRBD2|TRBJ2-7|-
TGTGCCACCAGCAGAGATCTAGCGGGGAACTACGAGCAGTACTTC
CATSRDLAGNYEQYF
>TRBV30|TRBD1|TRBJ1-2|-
TGTGCCTGGAACCCAGACAGGGTGAGCGGCTATGGCTACACCTTC
CAWNPDRVSGYGYTF
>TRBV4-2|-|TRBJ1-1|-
TGTGCCAGCAGCCAAGATTTGGGGGCCACCGCTATGAACACTGAAGCTTTCTTT
CASSQDLGATAMNTEAFF
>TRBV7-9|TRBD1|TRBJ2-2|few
TGTGCCAGCAGCCCGGGGACAGGGAACCGGGTCGGGGAGCTGTTTTTT
CASSPGTGNRVGELFF
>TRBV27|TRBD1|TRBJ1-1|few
TGTGCCAGCAGTTTACGCAGGGGGCGTACTGAAGCTTTCTTT
CASSLRRGRTEAFF
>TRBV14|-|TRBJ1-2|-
TGTGCCAGCAGCCAAGATCGCTATGCCGCGGGCTACACCTTC
CASSQDRYAAGYTF
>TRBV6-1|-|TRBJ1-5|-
TGTGCCAGTTCAAACAGGGTAGCGAGTCAGCCCCAGCATTTT
CASSNRVASQPQHF